A selection of T cell receptor beta chains follows, all from one sample in a study of blood T cell repertoires in COVID-19. Using immunoSEQ multiplex PCR, the repertoire was profiled, and TCRdb retains in-frame clones only, with some absent. Among around 140,000 clones listed, 85% to 90% were seen once. The sequencing input was peripheral blood. The source is a woman aged 55-69 years with acute or convalescent COVID-19. Both conserved end residues are part of each CDR3. A D gene is named only where the DNA matches it firmly.

V,D,length,CDR3
TRBV7-3,TRBD1,14,CASSSGQLRETQYF
TRBV6-1,TRBD2,17,CASSGPWAGGFSYEQYF
TRBV24-1,TRBD1,15,CATSVGTGVHNEQFF
TRBV7-6,TRBD1,15,CASSLGGQGAYEQYF
TRBV19,TRBD2,15,CASRSGGGRTDTQYF
TRBV4-3,.,13,CASSASSGGELFF
TRBV3-1/TRBV3-2,.,17,CASSPSNRGSYNSPLHF
TRBV27,.,15,CASSPSSGPNYGYTF
TRBV29-1,.,14,CSVQPLNMNTEAFF
TRBV11-3,.,18,CASSLDQGGTASYNEQFF
TRBV2,.,17,CASSIGTLGLLTDTQYF
TRBV6-6,TRBD1,16,CASSYLGQGYTGELFF
TRBV5-6,.,14,CASSREQGSETQYF
TRBV7-8,.,14,CASSLDRLQETQYF
TRBV19,TRBD1,15,CASSIDQGAANAAFF
TRBV6-2/TRBV6-3,.,16,CASSYKQGEVRNTIYF
TRBV7-2,.,15,CASSQSRGGGDTQYF
TRBV20-1,TRBD1,11,CSGEGATEAFF
TRBV3-1/TRBV3-2,TRBD1,14,CASSPRDRSYEQYF
TRBV25-1,.,14,CASSELDNTDTQYF
TRBV6-5,.,14,CASSSTGSPGTQYF
TRBV24-1,TRBD2,13,CATRASGGPEQFF
TRBV7-2,.,14,CASSRTAPTDTQYF
TRBV20-1,TRBD1,15,CSASPSTGGGTEAFF